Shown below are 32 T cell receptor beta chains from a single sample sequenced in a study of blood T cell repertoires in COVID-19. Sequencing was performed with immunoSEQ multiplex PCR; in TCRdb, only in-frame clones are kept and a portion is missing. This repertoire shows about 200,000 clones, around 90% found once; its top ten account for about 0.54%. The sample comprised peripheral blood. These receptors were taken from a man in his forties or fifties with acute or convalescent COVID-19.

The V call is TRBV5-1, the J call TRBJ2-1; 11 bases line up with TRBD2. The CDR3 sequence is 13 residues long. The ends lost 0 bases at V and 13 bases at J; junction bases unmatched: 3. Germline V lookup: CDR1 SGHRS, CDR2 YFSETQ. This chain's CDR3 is CASSLALAGGQFF. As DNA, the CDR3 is TGCGCCAGCAGCTTGGCCCTAGCGGGGGGACAGTTCTTC.

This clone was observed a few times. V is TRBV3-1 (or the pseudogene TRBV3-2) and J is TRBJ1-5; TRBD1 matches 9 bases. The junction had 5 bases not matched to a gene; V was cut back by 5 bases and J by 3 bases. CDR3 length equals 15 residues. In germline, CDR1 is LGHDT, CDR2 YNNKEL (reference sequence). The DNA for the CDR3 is TGTGCCAGCAGCGGGGGACAGGGTGCCAATCAGCCCCAGCATTTT. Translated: CASSGGQGANQPQHF.

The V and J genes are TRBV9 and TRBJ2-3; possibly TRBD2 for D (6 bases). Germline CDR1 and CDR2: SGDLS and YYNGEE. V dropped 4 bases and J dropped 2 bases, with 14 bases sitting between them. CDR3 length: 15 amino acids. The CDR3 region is CASSFTGDFTDTQYF. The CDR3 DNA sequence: TGTGCCAGCAGCTTCACTGGGGACTTCACAGATACGCAGTATTTT.

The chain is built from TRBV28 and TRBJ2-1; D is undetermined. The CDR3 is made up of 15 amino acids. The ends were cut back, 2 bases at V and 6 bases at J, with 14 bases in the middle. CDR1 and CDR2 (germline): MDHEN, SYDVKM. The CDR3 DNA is TGTGCCAGCAGTTTAGGAGACTCCGGGTCCAATGAGCAGTTCTTC. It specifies CASSLGDSGSNEQFF.

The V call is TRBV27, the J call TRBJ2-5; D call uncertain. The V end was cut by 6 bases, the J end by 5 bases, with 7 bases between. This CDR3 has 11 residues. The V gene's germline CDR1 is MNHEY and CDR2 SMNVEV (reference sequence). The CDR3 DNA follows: TGTGCCAGCAGGGGCGCGGAGACCCAGTACTTC. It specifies CASRGAETQYF.

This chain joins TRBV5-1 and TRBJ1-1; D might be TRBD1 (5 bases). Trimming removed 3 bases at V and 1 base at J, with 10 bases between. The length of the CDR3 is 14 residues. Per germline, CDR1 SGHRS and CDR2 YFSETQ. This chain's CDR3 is CASSSTTGNTEAFF. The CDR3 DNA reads TGCGCCAGCAGCTCCACCACAGGGAACACTGAAGCTTTCTTT.

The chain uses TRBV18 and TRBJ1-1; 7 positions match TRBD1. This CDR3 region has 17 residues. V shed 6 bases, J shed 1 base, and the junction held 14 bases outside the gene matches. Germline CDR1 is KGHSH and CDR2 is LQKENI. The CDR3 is CASSRLGGGFTNTEAFF. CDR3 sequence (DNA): TGTGCCAGCTCTCGTCTCGGAGGGGGCTTTACGAACACTGAAGCTTTCTTT.

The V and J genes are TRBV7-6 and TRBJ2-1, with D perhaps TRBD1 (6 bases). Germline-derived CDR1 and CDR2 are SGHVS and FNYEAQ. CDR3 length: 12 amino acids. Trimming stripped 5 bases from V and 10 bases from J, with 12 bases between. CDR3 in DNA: TGTGCCAGCAGCCTACTTGACAGGGAGCAGTTCTTC. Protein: CASSLLDREQFF.

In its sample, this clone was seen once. Here the CDR3 DNA reads TGTGCCAGCAGTTCGGGGACACCCCCTAATCAGCCCCAGCATTTT. This translates into CASSSGTPPNQPQHF. The chain joins TRBV27 to TRBJ1-5; perhaps TRBD1 as D (6 bases). Germline lookup yields CDR1 MNHEY and CDR2 SMNVEV (reference sequence). This CDR3 spans 15 amino acids. Deletions cut 4 bases from V and 4 bases from J, with 14 bases between.

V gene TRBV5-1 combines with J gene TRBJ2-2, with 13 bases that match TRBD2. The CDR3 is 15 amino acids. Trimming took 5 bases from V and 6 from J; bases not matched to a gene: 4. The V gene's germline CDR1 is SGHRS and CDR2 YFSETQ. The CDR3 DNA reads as TGCGCCAGCAGTGCAGGACTAGCGGGAGCCGGGGAGCTGTTTTTT. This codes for CASSAGLAGAGELFF.

The DNA for the CDR3 is TGTGCCAGCAGTCCCACGATTCGCAGTGGCAATCAGCCCCAGCATTTT. Protein sequence: CASSPTIRSGNQPQHF. This rearrangement joins TRBV28 to TRBJ1-5; D is ambiguous. Germline CDR1 reads MDHEN; CDR2 reads SYDVKM. V gave up 5 bases and J gave up 2 bases, with 16 bases separating them. CDR3 length: 16 amino acids.

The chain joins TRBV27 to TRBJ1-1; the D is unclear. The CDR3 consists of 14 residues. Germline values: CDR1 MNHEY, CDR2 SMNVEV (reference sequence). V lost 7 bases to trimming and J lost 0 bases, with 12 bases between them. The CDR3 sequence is CASKLLGVNTEAFF. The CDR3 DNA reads TGTGCCAGCAAGTTACTCGGGGTGAACACTGAAGCTTTCTTT.

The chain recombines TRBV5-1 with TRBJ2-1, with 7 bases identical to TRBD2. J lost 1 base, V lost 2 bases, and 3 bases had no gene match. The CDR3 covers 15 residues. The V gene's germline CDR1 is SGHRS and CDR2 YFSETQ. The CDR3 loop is CASSFLAVSYNEQFF. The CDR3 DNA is TGCGCCAGCAGCTTTCTAGCGGTGTCCTACAATGAGCAGTTCTTC.

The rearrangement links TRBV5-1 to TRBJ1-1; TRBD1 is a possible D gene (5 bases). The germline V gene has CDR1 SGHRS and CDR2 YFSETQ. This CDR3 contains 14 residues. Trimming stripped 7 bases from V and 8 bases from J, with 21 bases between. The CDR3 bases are TGCGCCAGCTGTCCCAACCTAGGGGCGACGGAAGCTTTCTTT. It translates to CASCPNLGATEAFF. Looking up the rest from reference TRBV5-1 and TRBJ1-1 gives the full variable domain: KAGVTQTPRYLIKTRGQQVTLSCSPISGHRSVSWYQQTPGQGLQFLFEYFSETQRNKGNFPGRFSGRQFSNSRSEMNVSTLELGDSALYLCASCPNLGATEAFFGQGTRLTVV.

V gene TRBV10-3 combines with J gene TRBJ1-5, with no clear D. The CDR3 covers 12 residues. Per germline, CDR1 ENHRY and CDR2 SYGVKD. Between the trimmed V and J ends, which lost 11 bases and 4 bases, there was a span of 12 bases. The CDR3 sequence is CAVGNPNQPQHF. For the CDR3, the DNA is TGTGCCGTCGGGAACCCTAATCAGCCCCAGCATTTT.

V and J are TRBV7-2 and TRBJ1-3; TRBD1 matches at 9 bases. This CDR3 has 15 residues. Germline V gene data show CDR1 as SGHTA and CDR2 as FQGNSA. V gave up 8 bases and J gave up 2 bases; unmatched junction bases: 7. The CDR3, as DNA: TGTGCCAGCCAACGGGACAGGGAAACTGGAAACACCATATATTTT. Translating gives CASQRDRETGNTIYF.

The CDR3 protein is CASSASGVEQYF. The DNA of the CDR3 is TGTGCCAGCAGTGCCTCGGGAGTCGAGCAGTACTTC. The chain recombines TRBV27 with TRBJ2-7, with D perhaps TRBD2 (6 bases). Deletions cut 5 bases from V and 6 bases from J, with 11 bases between. Germline V gene sequence: CDR1 MNHEY, CDR2 SMNVEV (reference sequence). The CDR3 covers 12 residues.

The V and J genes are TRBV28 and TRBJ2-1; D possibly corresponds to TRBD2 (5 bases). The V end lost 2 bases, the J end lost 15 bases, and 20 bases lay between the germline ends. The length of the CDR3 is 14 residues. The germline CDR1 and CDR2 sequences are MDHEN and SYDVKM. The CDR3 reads CASSLSGPQIILFF. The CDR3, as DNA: TGTGCCAGCAGTTTAAGCGGACCCCAGATCATACTGTTCTTC.

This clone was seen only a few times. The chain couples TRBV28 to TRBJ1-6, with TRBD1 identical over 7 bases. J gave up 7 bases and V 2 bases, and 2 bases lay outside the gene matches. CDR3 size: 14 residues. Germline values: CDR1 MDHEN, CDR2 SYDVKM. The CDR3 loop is CASSLGDRNSPLHF. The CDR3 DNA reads TGTGCCAGCAGTTTAGGGGACAGAAATTCACCCCTCCACTTT.

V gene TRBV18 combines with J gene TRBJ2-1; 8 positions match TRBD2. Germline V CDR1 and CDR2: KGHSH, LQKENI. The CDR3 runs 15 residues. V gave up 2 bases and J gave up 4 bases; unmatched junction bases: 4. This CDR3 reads CASSPVAGGYNEQFF. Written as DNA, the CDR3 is TGTGCCAGCTCACCAGTGGCGGGAGGTTACAATGAGCAGTTCTTC.

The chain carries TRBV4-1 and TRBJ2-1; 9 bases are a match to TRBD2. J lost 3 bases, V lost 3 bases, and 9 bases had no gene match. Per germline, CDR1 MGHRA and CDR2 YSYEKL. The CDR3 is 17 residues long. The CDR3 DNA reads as TGCGCCAGCAGCCAGGCGGCGACTAGCGGTCTCTACAATGAGCAGTTCTTC. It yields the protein CASSQAATSGLYNEQFF.

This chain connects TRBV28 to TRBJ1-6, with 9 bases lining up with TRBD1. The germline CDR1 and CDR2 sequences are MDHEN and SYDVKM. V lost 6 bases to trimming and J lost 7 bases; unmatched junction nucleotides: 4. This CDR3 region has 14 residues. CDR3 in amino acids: CASREGQGNSPLHF. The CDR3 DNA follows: TGTGCCAGCAGAGAAGGACAGGGGAATTCACCCCTCCACTTT.

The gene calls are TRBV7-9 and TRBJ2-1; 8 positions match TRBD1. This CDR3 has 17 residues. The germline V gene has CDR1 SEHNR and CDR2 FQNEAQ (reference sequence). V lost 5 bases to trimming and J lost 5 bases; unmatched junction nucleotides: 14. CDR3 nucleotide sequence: TGTGCCAGCAGCCGAGGACAGGGCAGGGGCTATAACAATGAGCAGTTCTTC. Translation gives CASSRGQGRGYNNEQFF. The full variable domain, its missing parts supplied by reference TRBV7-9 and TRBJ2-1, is DTGVSQNPRHKITKRGQNVTFRCDPISEHNRLYWYRQTLGQGPEFLTYFQNEAQLEKSRLLSDRFSAERPKGSFSTLEIQRTEQGDSAMYLCASSRGQGRGYNNEQFFGPGTRLTVL.

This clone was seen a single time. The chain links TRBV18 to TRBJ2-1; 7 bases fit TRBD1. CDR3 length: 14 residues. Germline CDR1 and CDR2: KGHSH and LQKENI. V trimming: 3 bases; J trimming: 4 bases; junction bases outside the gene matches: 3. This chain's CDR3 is CASSPGTAYNEQFF. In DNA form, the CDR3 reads TGTGCCAGCTCACCCGGGACAGCTTACAATGAGCAGTTCTTC.

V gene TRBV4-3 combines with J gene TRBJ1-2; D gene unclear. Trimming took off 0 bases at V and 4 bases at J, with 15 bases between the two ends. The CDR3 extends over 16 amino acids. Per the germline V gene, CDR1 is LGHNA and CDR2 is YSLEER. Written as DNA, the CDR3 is TGCGCCAGCAGCCAAGAAGGGTGGGGAGGGTCCTATGGCTACACCTTC. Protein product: CASSQEGWGGSYGYTF.

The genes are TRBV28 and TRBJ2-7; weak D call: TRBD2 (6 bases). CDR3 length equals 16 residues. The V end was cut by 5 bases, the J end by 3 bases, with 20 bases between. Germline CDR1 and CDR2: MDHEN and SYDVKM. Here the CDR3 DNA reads TGTGCCAGCAGTCCCCCCGGACTATCCGAAGACTACGAGCAGTACGTC. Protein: CASSPPGLSEDYEQYV.

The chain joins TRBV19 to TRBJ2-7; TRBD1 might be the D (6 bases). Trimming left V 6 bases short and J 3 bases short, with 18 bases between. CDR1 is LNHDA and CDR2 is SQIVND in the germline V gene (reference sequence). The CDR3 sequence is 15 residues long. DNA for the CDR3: TGTGCCAGTAGCTCTAGACAGGCCTCTAACTACGAGCAGTACTTC. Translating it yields CASSSRQASNYEQYF.

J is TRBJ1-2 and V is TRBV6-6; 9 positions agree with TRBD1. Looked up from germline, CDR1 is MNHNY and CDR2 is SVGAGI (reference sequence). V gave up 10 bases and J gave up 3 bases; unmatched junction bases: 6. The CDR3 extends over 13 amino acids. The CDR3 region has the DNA TGTGCCACGCAACAGGGGGCGGACTATGGCTACACCTTC. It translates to CATQQGADYGYTF.

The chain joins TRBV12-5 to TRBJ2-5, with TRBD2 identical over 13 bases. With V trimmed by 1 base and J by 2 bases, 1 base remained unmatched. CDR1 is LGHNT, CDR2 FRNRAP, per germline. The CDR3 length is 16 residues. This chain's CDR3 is CASGLGLAGGQETQYF. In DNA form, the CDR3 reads TGTGCTAGTGGTTTGGGACTAGCGGGAGGTCAAGAGACCCAGTACTTC.

The CDR3 bases are TGTGCAAGTCGCCCGGGACAGGGATCGGGGTCTGGAAACACCATATATTTT. As protein: CASRPGQGSGSGNTIYF. The J gene is TRBJ1-3, the V gene TRBV12-2; TRBD1, the D gene given by the table, was not confirmed from the DNA. TRBV12-2 is a recognized pseudogene. This CDR3 is built from 17 residues.

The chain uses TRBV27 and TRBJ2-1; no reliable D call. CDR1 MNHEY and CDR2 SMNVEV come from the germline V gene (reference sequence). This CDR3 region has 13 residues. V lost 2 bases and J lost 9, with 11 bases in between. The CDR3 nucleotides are TGTGCCAGCAGTTTAGCAGTTCTTGGTGAGCAGTTCTTC. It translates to CASSLAVLGEQFF.

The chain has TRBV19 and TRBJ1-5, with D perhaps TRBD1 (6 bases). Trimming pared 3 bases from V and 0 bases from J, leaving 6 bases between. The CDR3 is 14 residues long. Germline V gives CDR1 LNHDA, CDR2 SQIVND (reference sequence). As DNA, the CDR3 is TGTGCCAGTAGTATGGGACATAGCAATCAGCCCCAGCATTTT. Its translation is CASSMGHSNQPQHF. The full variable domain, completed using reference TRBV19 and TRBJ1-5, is DGGITQSPKYLFRKEGQNVTLSCEQNLNHDAMYWYRQDPGQGLRLIYYSQIVNDFQKGDIAEGYSVSREKKESFPLTVTSAQKNPTAFYLCASSMGHSNQPQHFGDGTRLSIL.